This TCR beta chain was captured in a study of CD8 T cells in ankylosing spondylitis. TCRdb re-called the 5' RACE reads with MiXCR, one entry per CDR3 protein. This table has roughly 280,000 distinct CDR3 sequences, 15% to 20% appearing once. This clonotype was recorded a few times. The sequencing sample was made of blood, either unsorted or a sorted T cell fraction (not recorded which). This receptor was identified in a male donor with ankylosing spondylitis or in good health (not recorded which).

CDR3: CATSDFSNRLETQYF. The CDR3 DNA follows: TGTGCCACCAGTGATTTTTCAAACAGATTAGAGACCCAGTACTTC. J is TRBJ2-5 and V is TRBV24-1; no reliable D call. The CDR3 length is 15 residues. V lost 1 base and J lost 4, with 12 bases in between. The germline V gene has CDR1 KGHDR and CDR2 SFDVKD.